What follows is one T cell receptor beta chain and its context. Its antigen remains unknown. This specimen belongs to a study of cytomegalovirus exposure and HLA in healthy donors. Study-level points and caveats: TCR beta sequences reportedly predicted most subjects' HLA-A and HLA-B alleles accurately. Specificity of a few CMV-associated chains for CMV antigens was verified in vitro. A link between a missense DCLRE1C variant and TCR beta V- and J-gene trimming emerged from a later analysis.

Nominally healthy donors provided the samples, though records likely missed some immune exposures. Primers: 60 Vbeta forward and 13 Jbeta reverse. The protocol was immunoSEQ multiplex PCR, while the TCRdb copy is restricted to in-frame clones and leaves out a portion. The table records 81,000 or so clones, 77% of them present only once. This receptor was taken from a man between 50 and 59 years old in good health and CMV-seropositive. The specimen was PBMCs.

The CDR3 loop reads CASSDWSPDPAEAFF. The CDR3 DNA sequence: TGTGCCAGCAGTGACTGGAGCCCAGACCCAGCTGAAGCTTTCTTT. The gene calls are TRBV6-1 and TRBJ1-1; D call uncertain. The CDR3 consists of 15 residues. Germline V CDR1 and CDR2: MNHNS, SASEGT. V lost 3 bases to trimming and J lost 6 bases, with 17 bases between them.